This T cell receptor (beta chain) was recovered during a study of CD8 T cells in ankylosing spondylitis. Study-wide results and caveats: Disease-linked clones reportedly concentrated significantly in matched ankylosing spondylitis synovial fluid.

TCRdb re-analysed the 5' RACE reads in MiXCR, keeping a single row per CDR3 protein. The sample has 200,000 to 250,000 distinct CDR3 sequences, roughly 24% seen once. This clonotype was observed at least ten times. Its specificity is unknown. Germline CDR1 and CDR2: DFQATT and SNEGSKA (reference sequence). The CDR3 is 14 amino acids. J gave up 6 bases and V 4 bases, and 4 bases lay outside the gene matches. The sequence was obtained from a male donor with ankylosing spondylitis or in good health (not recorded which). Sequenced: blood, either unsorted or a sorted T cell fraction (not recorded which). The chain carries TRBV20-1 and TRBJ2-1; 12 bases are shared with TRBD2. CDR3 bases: TGCAGTGCTACAGGGACTAGCGGGCTCAATGAGCAGTTCTTC. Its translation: CSATGTSGLNEQFF.